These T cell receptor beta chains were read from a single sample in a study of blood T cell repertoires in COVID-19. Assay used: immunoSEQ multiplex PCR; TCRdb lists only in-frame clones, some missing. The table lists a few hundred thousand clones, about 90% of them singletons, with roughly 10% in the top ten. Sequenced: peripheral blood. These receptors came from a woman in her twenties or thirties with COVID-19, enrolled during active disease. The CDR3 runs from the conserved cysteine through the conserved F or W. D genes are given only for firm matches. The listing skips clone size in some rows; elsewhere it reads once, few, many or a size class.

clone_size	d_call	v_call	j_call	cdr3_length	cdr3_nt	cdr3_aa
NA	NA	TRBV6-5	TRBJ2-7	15	TGTGCCAGCAGCCTTGGACAGTTCTCCGGGTGGGAGCAGTACTTC	CASSLGQFSGWEQYF
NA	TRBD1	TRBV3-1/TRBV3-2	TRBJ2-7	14	TGTGCCAGCAGCCGGGCGACAGGGTCCTACGAGCAGTACTTC	CASSRATGSYEQYF
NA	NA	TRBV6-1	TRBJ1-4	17	TGTGCCAGCAGTGAAGCCCCGGGGGGAAGCCCTACGGAAAAACTGTTTTTT	CASSEAPGGSPTEKLFF
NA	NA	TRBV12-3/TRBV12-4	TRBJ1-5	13	TGTGCCAGCAGTTTCCGGAGGGATCAGCCCCAGCATTTT	CASSFRRDQPQHF
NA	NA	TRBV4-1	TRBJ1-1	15	TGCGCCAGCAGCCAGGTTCAGGGACACATCACTGAAGCTTTCTTT	CASSQVQGHITEAFF
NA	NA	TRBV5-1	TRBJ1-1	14	TGCGCCAGCAGCATGGCCGGCGGGAACACTGAAGCTTTCTTT	CASSMAGGNTEAFF
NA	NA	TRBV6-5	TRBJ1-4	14	TGTGCCAGCAGTTACCGGGGGTGGGATGAAAAACTGTTTTTT	CASSYRGWDEKLFF
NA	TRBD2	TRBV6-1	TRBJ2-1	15	TGTGCCAGCAGTGACCTAGCGGGGGGGTACAATGAGCAGTTCTTC	CASSDLAGGYNEQFF
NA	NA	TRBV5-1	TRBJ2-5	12	TGCGCCAGCAGCTTGGCCCTGGAGACCCAGTACTTC	CASSLALETQYF
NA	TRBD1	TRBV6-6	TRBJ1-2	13	TGTGCCAGCAGTCAACCCACAGGGGATGGCTACACCTTC	CASSQPTGDGYTF
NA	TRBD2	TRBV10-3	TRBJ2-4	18	TGTGCCATCAGTGGGCGGCCTGGGGAGGGGCTAGCCAAAAACATTCAGTACTTC	CAISGRPGEGLAKNIQYF
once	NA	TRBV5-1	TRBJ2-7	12	TGCGCCAGCCGGGATTTTAACTACGAGCAGTACTTC	CASRDFNYEQYF
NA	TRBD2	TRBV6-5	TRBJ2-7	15	TGTGCCAGCAGTTACTCATCAGGGAGGGGCTACGAGCAGTACTTC	CASSYSSGRGYEQYF
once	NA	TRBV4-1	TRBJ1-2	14	TGCGCCAGCAGCCCAGCGACAGCCCCTTATGGCTACACCTTC	CASSPATAPYGYTF
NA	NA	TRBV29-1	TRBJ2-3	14	TGCAGCGGACAGGTGGACTCTCGCACAGATACGCAGTATTTT	CSGQVDSRTDTQYF